The 19 T cell receptor beta chains listed next were all sequenced from one sample in a study of T cells expressing NK-cell markers (dated by TCRdb to 2018 to 2021). The library came from 5' RACE. TCRdb lists the instrument as Illumina HiSeq 2000. TCRdb reprocessed the public reads and reports one entry per CDR3 protein sequence, without DNA. This sample's table lists a few hundred thousand distinct CDR3 sequences. The ten biggest clones cover almost 1.5% of the sample. The sequenced material came from blood T cells: a sorted CD56 or NKG2C T cell subset, CD4+ or CD8+ T cells, or bulk PBMC T cells (not recorded which). These receptor sequences come from a woman aged 45-60 years in good health. Donor details come from another sample of the same person, matched by shared clones.

This rearrangement joins TRBV6-2 or TRBV6-3 to TRBJ2-1; the D call of TRBD2 rests on TCRdb alone, since no DNA is present to check it. The CDR3 extends over 17 amino acids. CDR1 is MNHEY, CDR2 SVGEGT, per germline. The CDR3 spells CASSYSRQSRANNEQFF.

This chain connects TRBV15 to TRBJ2-1. This CDR3 has 13 amino acids. Germline loops: CDR1 LNHNV, CDR2 YYDKDF (reference sequence). CDR3 sequence reads: CATSRNTDGEQFF. Complete variable domain (other parts from reference TRBV15 and TRBJ2-1): DAMVIQNPRYQVTQFGKPVTLSCSQTLNHNVMYWYQQKSSQAPKLLFHYYDKDFNNEADTPDNFQSRRPNTSFCFLDIRSPGLGDTAMYLCATSRNTDGEQFFGPGTRLTVL.

The rearrangement uses TRBV21-1 and TRBJ2-5; TCRdb's D call of TRBD1 is untestable without DNA. TRBV21-1 is a pseudogene. This CDR3 has 16 residues. CDR3 amino acids: CASSKRGREEQETQYF.

This sequence joins TRBV7-2 and TRBJ2-5; TCRdb picks TRBD1, but there is no DNA to check that call. Germline CDR1 is SGHTA and CDR2 is FQGNSA. The CDR3 sequence is 15 residues long. CDR3 residues: CASSWGPDLRETQYF.

This chain connects TRBV3-1 to TRBJ2-3; TCRdb lists TRBD1, though no DNA is available to test this call. From germline, CDR1 is LGHDT and CDR2 YNNKEL (reference sequence). This CDR3 is built from 13 residues. The CDR3 here is CATRQGVIDTQYF.

The genes are TRBV7-2 and TRBJ2-7; no DNA is available, so the TRBD1 call from TCRdb remains unchecked. Germline CDR1 and CDR2: SGHTA and FQGNSA. The CDR3 loop spans 18 amino acids. This chain's CDR3 is CASSLVPSGTYGANEQYF. The entire variable domain, with the rest obtained from reference TRBV7-2 and TRBJ2-7, is as follows: GAGVSQSPSNKVTEKGKDVELRCDPISGHTALYWYRQSLGQGLEFLIYFQGNSAPDKSGLPSDRFSAERTGGSVSTLTIQRTQQEDSAVYLCASSLVPSGTYGANEQYFGPGTRLTVT.

The chain recombines TRBV3-1 with TRBJ2-3; the TCRdb call, TRBD2, lacks DNA for checking. Germline CDR1 reads LGHDT; CDR2 reads YNNKEL (reference sequence). The CDR3 consists of 19 residues. CDR3 loop: CASSVTPGLVVGDTDTQYF.

The J gene is TRBJ2-5, the V gene TRBV11-2; TCRdb returns TRBD2, unconfirmable since there is no DNA. Germline-derived CDR1 and CDR2 are SGHAT and FQNNGV. The CDR3 loop spans 15 amino acids. CDR3 sequence reads: CASSELVLYQETQYF.

The chain links TRBV4-1 to TRBJ2-3; without DNA, the TCRdb call of TRBD2 cannot be checked. CDR3 size: 17 residues. Germline CDR1 and CDR2: MGHRA and YSYEKL. The CDR3 is CASSHLPTSRRTDTQYF.

The J gene is TRBJ2-1, the V gene TRBV10-3; there is no DNA to check the TCRdb D call of TRBD2. The CDR3 loop spans 14 amino acids. The germline V gene encodes CDR1 ENHRY and CDR2 SYGVKD. The CDR3 sequence is CAISDQREVNEQFF.

This sequence joins TRBV5-1 and TRBJ2-5. Germline V gene sequence: CDR1 SGHRS, CDR2 YFSETQ. This CDR3 is built from 14 residues. The CDR3 reads CASSRKRDQETQYF. Full variable domain (remainder filled in from reference TRBV5-1 and TRBJ2-5): KAGVTQTPRYLIKTRGQQVTLSCSPISGHRSVSWYQQTPGQGLQFLFEYFSETQRNKGNFPGRFSGRQFSNSRSEMNVSTLELGDSALYLCASSRKRDQETQYFGPGTRLLVL.

The chain recombines TRBV5-1 with TRBJ2-1; no DNA is available, so the TRBD1 call from TCRdb remains unchecked. This CDR3 has 11 residues. CDR1 and CDR2 from the germline V gene are SGHRS and YFSETQ. The CDR3: CASSLAGTEFF.

This chain links TRBV11-3 with TRBJ1-2. The CDR3 covers 14 residues. Germline assignment: CDR1 SGHNT and CDR2 YENEEA. This CDR3 is CASSLGAATYGYTF.

CDR3 region: CASSPAGAKTQYF. This rearrangement joins TRBV7-6 to TRBJ2-5. In germline, CDR1 is SGHVS, CDR2 FNYEAQ. CDR3 size: 13 residues.

The rearrangement uses TRBV12-3 or TRBV12-4 and TRBJ2-2; TCRdb selects TRBD1, and the lack of DNA leaves this call unchecked. CDR3 length: 16 amino acids. CDR3 region: CASSLTGALNTGELFF.

This chain joins TRBV4-1 and TRBJ1-3; there is no DNA to check the TCRdb D call of TRBD1. Germline loops: CDR1 MGHRA, CDR2 YSYEKL. This CDR3 has 19 amino acids. The CDR3: CASSPTPKKPTGNGNTIYF.

This chain links TRBV5-5 with TRBJ2-3; TCRdb indicates TRBD1, and absent DNA this call remains unverified. Germline CDR1 and CDR2: SGHKS and YYEKEE (reference sequence). The CDR3 has 15 residues. This chain's CDR3 is CASSLDPGTKDTQYF.

The rearrangement links TRBV12-3 or TRBV12-4 to TRBJ1-3. This CDR3 is 14 amino acids long. The CDR3 loop reads CASSVGTAGNTIYF.

V usage is TRBV7-6 and J usage is TRBJ2-7; the TCRdb D gene call, TRBD1, has no DNA to confirm it. CDR3 length: 17 amino acids. The germline CDR1 and CDR2 sequences are SGHVS and FNYEAQ. The CDR3 protein is CASSFPLSGSPRDEQYF.